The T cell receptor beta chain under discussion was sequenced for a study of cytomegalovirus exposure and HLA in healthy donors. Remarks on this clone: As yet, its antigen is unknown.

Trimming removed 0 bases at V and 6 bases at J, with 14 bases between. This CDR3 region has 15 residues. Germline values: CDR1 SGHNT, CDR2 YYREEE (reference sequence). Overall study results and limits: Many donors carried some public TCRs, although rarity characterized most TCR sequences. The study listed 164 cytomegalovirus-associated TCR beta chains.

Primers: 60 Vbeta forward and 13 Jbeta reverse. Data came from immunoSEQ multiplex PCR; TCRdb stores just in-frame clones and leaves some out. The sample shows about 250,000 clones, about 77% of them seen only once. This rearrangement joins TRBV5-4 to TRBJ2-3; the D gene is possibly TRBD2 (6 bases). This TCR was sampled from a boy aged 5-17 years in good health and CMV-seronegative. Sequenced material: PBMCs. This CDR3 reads CASSLAGGRRDTQYF. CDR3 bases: TGTGCCAGCAGCTTGGCCGGGGGTCGAAGGGATACGCAGTATTTT.